This TCR beta chain was captured in a study of blood T cell repertoires in COVID-19. About the study: COVID-19 samples collected from the United States, Italy and Spain covered acute and convalescent phases. PBMCs, B-cell-depleted T cells, or T cells provided the cDNA or gDNA that made up the material.

The germline CDR1 and CDR2 sequences are MGHRA and YSYEKL. This CDR3 is built from 16 residues. Trimming removed 4 bases from V and 3 bases from J; junction bases left unmatched: 5. Original analysis: Amplification of reference gene primers was used by the study to estimate nucleated cell counts. Assay used: immunoSEQ multiplex PCR; TCRdb lists only in-frame clones, some missing. The V and J calls and clone size come from that table; D and trimming were worked out from the DNA. The table records about 71,000 clones, 86% of them present only once. The rearrangement uses TRBV4-1 and TRBJ2-7, with 14 bases matching TRBD2. This TCR came from a man aged 25 to 40 with acute or convalescent COVID-19. Sequencing used peripheral blood. CDR3 nucleotide sequence: TGCGCCAGCAGCCCGGGACTAGCGGGAGTTCTCTACGAGCAGTACTTC. It yields the protein CASSPGLAGVLYEQYF.